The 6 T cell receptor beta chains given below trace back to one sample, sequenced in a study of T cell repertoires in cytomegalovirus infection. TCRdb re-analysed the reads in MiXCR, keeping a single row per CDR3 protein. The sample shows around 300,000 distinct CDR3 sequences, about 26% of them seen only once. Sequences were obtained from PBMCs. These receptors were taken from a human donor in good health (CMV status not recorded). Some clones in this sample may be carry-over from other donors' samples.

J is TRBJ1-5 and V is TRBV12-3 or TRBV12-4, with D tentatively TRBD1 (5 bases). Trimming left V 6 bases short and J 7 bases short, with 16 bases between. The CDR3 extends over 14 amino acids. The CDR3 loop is CASSESSRGQPQHF. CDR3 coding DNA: TGTGCCAGCAGCGAGAGCAGTAGGGGACAGCCCCAGCATTTT.

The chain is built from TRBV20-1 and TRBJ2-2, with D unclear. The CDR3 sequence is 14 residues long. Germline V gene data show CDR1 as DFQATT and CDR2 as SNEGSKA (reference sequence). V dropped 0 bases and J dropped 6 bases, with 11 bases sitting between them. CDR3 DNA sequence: TGCAGTGCTAGAGATCGGCATCTTGCCGGGGAGCTGTTTTTT. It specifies CSARDRHLAGELFF.

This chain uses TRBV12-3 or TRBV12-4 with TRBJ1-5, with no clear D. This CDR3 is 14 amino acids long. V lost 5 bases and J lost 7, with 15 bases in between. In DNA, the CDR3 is TGTGCCAGCAGTCGGTCACGAGGGAAACAGCCCCAGCATTTT. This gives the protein CASSRSRGKQPQHF.

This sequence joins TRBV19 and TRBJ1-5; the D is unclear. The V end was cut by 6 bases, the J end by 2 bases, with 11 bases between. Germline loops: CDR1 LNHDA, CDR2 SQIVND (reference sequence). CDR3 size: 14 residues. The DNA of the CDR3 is TGTGCCAGTAGCCCAAGAGAGGGCAATCAGCCCCAGCATTTT. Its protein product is CASSPREGNQPQHF.

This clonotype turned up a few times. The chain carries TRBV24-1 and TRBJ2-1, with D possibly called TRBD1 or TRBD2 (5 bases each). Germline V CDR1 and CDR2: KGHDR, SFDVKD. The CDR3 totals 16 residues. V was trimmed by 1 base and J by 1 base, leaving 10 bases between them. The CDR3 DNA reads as TGTGCCACCAGTGATTTTCCAGGGAGTTCCTACAATGAGCAGTTCTTC. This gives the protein CATSDFPGSSYNEQFF.

CDR3 bases: TGTGCCAGCAGCCCCGAAACGGCAGCTTCCTACGAGCAGTACTTC. Protein: CASSPETAASYEQYF. The chain recombines TRBV5-4 with TRBJ2-7; unclear D gene. The CDR3 has 15 amino acids. V lost 4 bases to trimming and J lost 1 base, with 15 bases between them. The germline gives CDR1 SGHNT, CDR2 YYREEE (reference sequence).